One T cell receptor (beta chain) is described in this entry. What it recognizes is unknown. The data were taken from a study of blood T cells in healthy people across ages. Broader study findings: Long-lived and aged donors differed, with more naive CD4+ cells and higher diversity in the long-lived. As age increased, TCR beta diversity per million T cells fell in a roughly linear fashion. Naive and antigen-experienced cells could not be conclusively compared, given unsorted PBMCs.

Per sample, at least 5.5 micrograms of total RNA were extracted. For the second PCR, which ran for about 6 to 11 cycles, a sample-barcoded 5' primer and a J-beta primer mix were used. Each CDR3 protein gets one entry after TCRdb re-called the 5' RACE reads with MiXCR. The sample shows roughly 1.4 million distinct CDR3 sequences, approximately 59% of them seen only once. The germline gives CDR1 LGHNA, CDR2 YNFKEQ. This CDR3 region has 15 residues. Trimming took off 4 bases at V and 5 bases at J, with 15 bases between the two ends. The origin of this receptor is a man younger than 30 in good health. The V gene is TRBV4-2, the J gene TRBJ2-1; D may be TRBD2 (7 bases). Sequenced sample: blood. For the CDR3, the DNA is TGTGCCAGCAGCCCCGGACGGGGGGCCCACAATGAGCAGTTCTTC. Translating it yields CASSPGRGAHNEQFF.